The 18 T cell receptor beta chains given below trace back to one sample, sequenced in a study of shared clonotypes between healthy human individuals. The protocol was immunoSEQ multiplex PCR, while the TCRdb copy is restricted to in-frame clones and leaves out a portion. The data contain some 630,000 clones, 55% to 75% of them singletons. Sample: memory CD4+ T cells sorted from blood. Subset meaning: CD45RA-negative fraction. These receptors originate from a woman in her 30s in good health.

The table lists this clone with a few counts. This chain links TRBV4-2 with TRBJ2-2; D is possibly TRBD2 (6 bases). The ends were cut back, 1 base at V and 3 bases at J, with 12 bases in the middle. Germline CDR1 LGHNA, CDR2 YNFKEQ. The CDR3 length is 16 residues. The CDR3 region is CASSQAKGTHTGELFF. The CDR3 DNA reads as TGTGCCAGCAGCCAAGCGAAAGGGACTCACACCGGGGAGCTGTTTTTT.

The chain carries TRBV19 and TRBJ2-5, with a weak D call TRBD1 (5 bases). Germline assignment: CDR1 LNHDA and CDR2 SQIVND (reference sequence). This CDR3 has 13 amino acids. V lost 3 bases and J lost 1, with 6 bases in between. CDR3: CASSIGAQETQYF. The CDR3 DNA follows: TGTGCCAGTAGTATTGGGGCCCAAGAGACCCAGTACTTC.

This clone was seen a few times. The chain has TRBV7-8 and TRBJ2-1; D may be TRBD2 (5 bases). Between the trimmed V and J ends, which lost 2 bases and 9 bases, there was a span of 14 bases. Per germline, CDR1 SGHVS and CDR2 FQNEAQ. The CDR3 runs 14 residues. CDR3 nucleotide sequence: TGTGCCAGCAGCTTACTACTAGTCGTCGGTGAGCAGTTCTTC. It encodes CASSLLLVVGEQFF.

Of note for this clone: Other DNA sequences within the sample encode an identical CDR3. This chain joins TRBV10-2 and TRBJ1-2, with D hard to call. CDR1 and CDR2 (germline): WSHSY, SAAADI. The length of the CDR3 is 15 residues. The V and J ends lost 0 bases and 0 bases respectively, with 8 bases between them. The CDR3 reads CASSESRATNYGYTF. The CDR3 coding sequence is TGCGCCAGCAGTGAGTCAAGGGCCACTAACTATGGCTACACCTTC.

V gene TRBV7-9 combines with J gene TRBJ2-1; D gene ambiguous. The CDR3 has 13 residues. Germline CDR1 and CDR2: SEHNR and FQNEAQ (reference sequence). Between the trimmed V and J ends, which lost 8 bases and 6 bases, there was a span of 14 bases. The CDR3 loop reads CASGMFSSNEQFF. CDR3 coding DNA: TGTGCCAGCGGTATGTTCAGTAGCAATGAGCAGTTCTTC.

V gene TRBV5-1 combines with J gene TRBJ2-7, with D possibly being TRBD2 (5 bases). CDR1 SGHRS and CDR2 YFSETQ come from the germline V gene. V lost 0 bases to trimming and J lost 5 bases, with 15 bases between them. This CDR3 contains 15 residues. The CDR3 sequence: CASSLGRHGRDEQYF. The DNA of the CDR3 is TGCGCCAGCAGCTTGGGGAGGCACGGAAGGGACGAGCAGTACTTC.

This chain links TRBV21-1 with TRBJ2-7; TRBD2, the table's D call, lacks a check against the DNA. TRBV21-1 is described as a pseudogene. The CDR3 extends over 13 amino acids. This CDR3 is CASSGRESYEQYF. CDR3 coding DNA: TGTGCCAGCAGCGGTCGGGAGAGCTACGAGCAGTACTTC.

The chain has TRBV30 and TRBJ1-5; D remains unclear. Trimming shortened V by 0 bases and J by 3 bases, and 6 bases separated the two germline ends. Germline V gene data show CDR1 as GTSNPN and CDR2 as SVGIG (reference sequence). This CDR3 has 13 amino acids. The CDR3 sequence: CAWSVGANQPQHF. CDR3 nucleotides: TGTGCCTGGAGTGTTGGCGCCAATCAGCCCCAGCATTTT.

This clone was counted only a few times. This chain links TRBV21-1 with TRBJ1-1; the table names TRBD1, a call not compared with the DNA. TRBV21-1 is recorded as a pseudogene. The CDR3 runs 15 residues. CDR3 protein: CASSKAMGNRGKAFF. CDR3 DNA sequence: TGTGCCAGCAGCAAAGCGATGGGGAACAGGGGAAAAGCTTTCTTT.

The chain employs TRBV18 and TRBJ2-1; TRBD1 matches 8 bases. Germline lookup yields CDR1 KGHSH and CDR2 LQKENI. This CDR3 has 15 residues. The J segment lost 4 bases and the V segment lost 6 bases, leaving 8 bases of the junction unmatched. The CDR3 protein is CASSFGTGSYNEQFF. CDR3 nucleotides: TGTGCCAGCTCGTTCGGGACAGGATCATACAATGAGCAGTTCTTC.

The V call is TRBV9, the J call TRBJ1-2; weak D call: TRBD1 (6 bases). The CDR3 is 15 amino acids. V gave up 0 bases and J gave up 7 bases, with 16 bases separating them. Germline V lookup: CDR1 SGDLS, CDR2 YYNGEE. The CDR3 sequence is CASSVAEGGLFGYTF. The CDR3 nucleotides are TGTGCCAGCAGCGTAGCTGAGGGGGGATTATTTGGCTACACCTTC.

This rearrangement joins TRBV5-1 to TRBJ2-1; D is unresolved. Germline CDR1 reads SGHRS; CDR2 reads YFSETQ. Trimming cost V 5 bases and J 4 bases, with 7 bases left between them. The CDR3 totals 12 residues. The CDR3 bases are TGCGCCAGCAGAGAGGATTACAATGAGCAGTTCTTC. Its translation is CASREDYNEQFF. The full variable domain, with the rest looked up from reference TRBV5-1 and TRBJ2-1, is KAGVTQTPRYLIKTRGQQVTLSCSPISGHRSVSWYQQTPGQGLQFLFEYFSETQRNKGNFPGRFSGRQFSNSRSEMNVSTLELGDSALYLCASREDYNEQFFGPGTRLTVL.

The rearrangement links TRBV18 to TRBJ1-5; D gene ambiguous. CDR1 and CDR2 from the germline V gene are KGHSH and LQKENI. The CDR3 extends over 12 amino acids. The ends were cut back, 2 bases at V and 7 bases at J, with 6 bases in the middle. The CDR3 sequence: CASSPNGQPQHF. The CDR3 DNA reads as TGTGCCAGCTCACCAAACGGGCAGCCCCAGCATTTT.

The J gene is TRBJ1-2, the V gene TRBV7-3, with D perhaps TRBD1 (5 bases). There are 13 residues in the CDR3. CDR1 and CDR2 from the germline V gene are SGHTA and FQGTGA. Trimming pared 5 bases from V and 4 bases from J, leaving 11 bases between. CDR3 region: CASSPQDGYGYTF. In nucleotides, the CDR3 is TGTGCCAGCAGCCCACAGGACGGCTATGGCTACACCTTC.

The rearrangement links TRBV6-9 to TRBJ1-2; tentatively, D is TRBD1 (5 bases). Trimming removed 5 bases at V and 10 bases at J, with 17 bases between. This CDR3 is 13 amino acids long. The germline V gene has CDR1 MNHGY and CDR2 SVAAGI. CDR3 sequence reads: CASSATGAHLYTF. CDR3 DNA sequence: TGTGCCAGCAGTGCGACCGGGGCACACCTCTACACCTTC.

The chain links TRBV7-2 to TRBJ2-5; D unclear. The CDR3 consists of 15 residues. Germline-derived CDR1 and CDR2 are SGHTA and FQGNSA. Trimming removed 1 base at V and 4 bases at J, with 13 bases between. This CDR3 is CASSLVHGVGETQYF. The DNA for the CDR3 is TGTGCCAGCAGCTTAGTCCATGGGGTCGGAGAGACCCAGTACTTC.

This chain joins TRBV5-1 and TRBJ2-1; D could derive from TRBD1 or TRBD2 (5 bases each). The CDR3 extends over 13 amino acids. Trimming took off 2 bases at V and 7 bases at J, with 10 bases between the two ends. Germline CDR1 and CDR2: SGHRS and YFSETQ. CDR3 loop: CASSFGAGNEQFF. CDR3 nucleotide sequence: TGCGCCAGCAGCTTCGGGGCTGGGAATGAGCAGTTCTTC.

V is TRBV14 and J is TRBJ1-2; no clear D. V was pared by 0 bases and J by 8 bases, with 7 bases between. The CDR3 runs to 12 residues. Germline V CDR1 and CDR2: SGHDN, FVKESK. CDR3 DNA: TGTGCCAGCAGCCAAGATGTCAGAGGCTACACCTTC. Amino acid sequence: CASSQDVRGYTF.